These 14 T cell receptor beta chains share one sample of origin, sequenced in a study of identical twins. TCRdb recomputed calls from the 5' RACE reads with MiXCR, one row per CDR3 protein. In the table there are around 290,000 distinct CDR3 sequences, 7.5% to 9.5% of which are singletons. This sample also appeared in a second study, on yellow fever vaccine responses in identical twins.

The sequenced sample was CD8+ T cells sorted from blood. The origin of the receptors is a woman aged 18-29 years in good health.

The chain couples TRBV9 to TRBJ2-1; the D is unclear. This CDR3 region has 14 residues. CDR1 is SGDLS and CDR2 is YYNGEE in the germline V gene. V dropped 4 bases and J dropped 6 bases, with 14 bases sitting between them. The CDR3 region is CASSPEPWVNEQFF. The CDR3, as DNA: TGTGCCAGCAGCCCCGAACCCTGGGTCAATGAGCAGTTCTTC.

This clonotype was detected only a few times. The rearrangement uses TRBV12-3 or TRBV12-4 and TRBJ2-7, with TRBD2 matching 11 bases. CDR3 size: 14 residues. V lost 5 bases to trimming and J lost 3 bases; unmatched junction nucleotides: 3. In DNA, the CDR3 is TGTGCCAGCAGTACGGGACTAGCGGACTACGAGCAGTACTTC. Protein product: CASSTGLADYEQYF.

This clonotype was found many times. The CDR3, as DNA: TGCGCCAGCAGCCCCGGGACGCGCGTCTACGAGCAGTACTTC. Translating gives CASSPGTRVYEQYF. The rearrangement uses TRBV4-3 and TRBJ2-7; either TRBD1 or TRBD2 may supply D (5 bases each). This CDR3 region has 14 residues. The germline V gene encodes CDR1 LGHNA and CDR2 YSLEER. Trimming took 4 bases from V and 3 from J, leaving 13 bases between them.

This clonotype was seen a few times. The chain uses TRBV6-2 or TRBV6-3 and TRBJ1-5, with a possible D match to TRBD1 (5 bases). CDR1 is MNHEY, CDR2 SVGEGT, per germline. CDR3 length: 17 residues. The V end was cut by 0 bases, the J end by 6 bases, with 18 bases between. CDR3 in amino acids: CASSYSFGAGKGQPQHF. CDR3 coding DNA: TGTGCCAGCAGTTACTCTTTCGGAGCAGGGAAGGGTCAGCCCCAGCATTTT.

This clonotype was counted at least ten times. This chain links TRBV5-1 with TRBJ2-7; D not resolved. The CDR3 totals 14 residues. Germline V lookup: CDR1 SGHRS, CDR2 YFSETQ. Trimming removed 4 bases from V and 3 bases from J, with 14 bases in between. CDR3 protein: CASSETEVLYEQYF. As DNA, the CDR3 is TGCGCCAGCAGCGAAACAGAAGTCCTCTACGAGCAGTACTTC.

This clonotype appeared a few times. CDR3 loop: CATSSRTGRPDTQYF. The CDR3, as DNA: TGTGCCACCAGCAGCCGGACAGGGCGTCCAGATACGCAGTATTTT. This chain links TRBV15 with TRBJ2-3; 8 bases fit TRBD1. The V gene end was trimmed by 3 bases and the J gene end by 4 bases; junction bases not matched to a gene: 6. Germline V gene data show CDR1 as LNHNV and CDR2 as YYDKDF (reference sequence). The CDR3 totals 15 residues.

Sample share makes this clonotype medium-sized. This chain joins TRBV11-2 and TRBJ2-7, with D unresolved. From germline, CDR1 is SGHAT and CDR2 FQNNGV. The CDR3 sequence is 13 residues long. V was cut by 5 bases and J by 0 bases, with 8 bases left in between. The CDR3 nucleotides are TGTGCCAGCAGCACAGACAACTCCTACGAGCAGTACTTC. Translation gives CASSTDNSYEQYF.

The chain recombines TRBV20-1 with TRBJ2-3, with TRBD1 matching 10 bases. CDR1 is DFQATT, CDR2 SNEGSKA, per germline (reference sequence). V was pared by 0 bases and J by 4 bases, with 4 bases of the junction left unmatched. The CDR3 loop spans 15 amino acids. The CDR3 bases are TGCAGTGCTAGAGATCTCGGACAGGGGGCAGATACGCAGTATTTT. Protein: CSARDLGQGADTQYF.

The V gene is TRBV9, the J gene TRBJ1-2; the D is unclear. This CDR3 spans 14 amino acids. Trimming stripped 0 bases from V and 3 bases from J, with 9 bases between. Germline V gene lookup returns CDR1 SGDLS and CDR2 YYNGEE. The CDR3 coding sequence is TGTGCCAGCAGCGTAGGGGCGGCTGACTATGGCTACACCTTC. Its translation: CASSVGAADYGYTF.

The J gene is TRBJ2-5, the V gene TRBV7-2, with 8 nucleotides matching TRBD2. The CDR3 consists of 16 residues. Trimming removed 7 bases from V and 2 bases from J; junction bases left unmatched: 12. Germline V gene data show CDR1 as SGHTA and CDR2 as FQGNSA. Here the CDR3 reads CASIIVTGGLQETQYF. The CDR3 coding sequence is TGTGCCAGCATCATAGTTACGGGGGGGCTTCAAGAGACCCAGTACTTC.

The chain combines TRBV11-2 with TRBJ1-1, with 8 bases lining up with TRBD1. The CDR3 consists of 18 residues. The J segment lost 0 bases and the V segment lost 5 bases, leaving 14 bases of the junction unmatched. Germline lookup yields CDR1 SGHAT and CDR2 FQNNGV. The CDR3 sequence: CASSRPTSGGLMNTEAFF. CDR3 nucleotides: TGTGCCAGCAGCCGACCTACCTCAGGGGGCCTTATGAACACTGAAGCTTTCTTT.

The chain carries TRBV5-4 and TRBJ2-7; D not resolved. This CDR3 is 13 amino acids long. Germline values: CDR1 SGHNT, CDR2 YYREEE (reference sequence). The ends were cut back, 4 bases at V and 7 bases at J, with 15 bases in the middle. CDR3 in DNA: TGTGCCAGCAGCCTGGGCCCTCAGATGGAGCAGTACTTC. This encodes CASSLGPQMEQYF.

Only a few counts were recorded for this clonotype. V and J are TRBV5-4 and TRBJ2-2, with TRBD2 as a possible D gene (6 bases). V lost 3 bases to trimming and J lost 3 bases, with 18 bases between them. Germline-derived CDR1 and CDR2 are SGHNT and YYREEE (reference sequence). The CDR3 sequence is 17 residues long. The CDR3 loop is CASSSGDFREYTGELFF. The CDR3 DNA reads TGTGCCAGCAGCTCTGGAGACTTTCGGGAGTACACCGGGGAGCTGTTTTTT.

The chain carries TRBV9 and TRBJ2-7; D might be TRBD2 (6 bases). The V end lost 4 bases, the J end lost 5 bases, and 19 bases lay between the germline ends. The length of the CDR3 is 15 residues. Looked up from germline, CDR1 is SGDLS and CDR2 is YYNGEE. The CDR3 nucleotides are TGTGCCAGCAGCTATCACGGGACTGGTTTCCACGAGCAGTACTTC. Residues: CASSYHGTGFHEQYF.